The entry below describes one T cell receptor beta chain. The entry originates in a study of technical replicates of blood from a few donors. The CDR3 runs 15 residues. V was shortened by 1 base and J by 1 base, with 9 bases between the two germline ends. Germline lookup yields CDR1 SGHDT and CDR2 YYEEEE. Here immunoSEQ multiplex PCR was the method, and the copy in TCRdb shows in-frame clones only, minus some. The sample includes about 80,000 clones, roughly 97% of them seen just once. Sequencing was carried out using T cells isolated from PBMCs. This TCR derives from a human donor in good health. The chain is built from TRBV5-6 and TRBJ2-1, with D hard to call. The DNA for the CDR3 is TGTGCCAGCAGCTTGTTCGGTGATTCCTACAATGAGCAGTTCTTC. Its protein product is CASSLFGDSYNEQFF.